This T cell receptor (beta chain) was captured by sequencing in a study of T cell clones after liver transplantation (dated by TCRdb to between 2018 and 2021). A note on the overall study: ITN030ST, the source of the samples, was a randomized trial that attempted immunosuppression withdrawal within 2 years of liver transplantation. Subjects received no induction therapy and standard immunosuppression until randomization at 12-24 months post-transplant. Tolerance meant complete immunosuppression withdrawal for at least one year without liver enzymes rising beyond twice the upper limit of normal. Of the eight recipients, a few were HCV-positive, while the remaining recipients had been transplanted for non-autoimmune, non-viral indications. The study cohort included 8 liver transplant recipients, of whom 3 were classified as tolerant and 5 as non-tolerant. As an antigen-independent comparator for donor-reactive sequences, third party-reactive TCRbeta sequences were also identified from pre-transplant MLRs. Blood samples were taken pre-transplant, pre-randomization before withdrawal, and post-randomization after full withdrawal or failed withdrawal. Donor-reactive T cell clones were identified by TCRbeta sequencing after a pre-transplant mixed lymphocyte reaction and then tracked in post-transplant blood.

High-throughput TCRbeta CDR3 sequencing of frozen genomic DNA was performed by immunoSEQ, with PCR amplification, mapping, bias correction and internal controls included. The paper's processing steps were these. Productive rearrangements were kept, and unique TCRbeta sequences were defined by CDR3 nucleotide sequence plus V and J gene. Donor-reactive sequences required at least 5-fold expansion in CFSE-low cells versus unstimulated pre-transplant cells and at least 0.01% frequency. Minimum frequency thresholds were set for each subject based on the unstimulated sample with the lowest template count, ensuring at least 90% detection power. Repertoire turnover was measured by Jensen-Shannon divergence between the top 1000 TCRbeta sequences post- and pre-transplant. Two-sided Fisher's exact tests were used to test for changes in how often donor-reactive sequences were detected. The clones in this table, taken by TCRdb from immuneACCESS, are in-frame only. Not every clone is retained; where verified, under half of the shortfall comes from an unresolved V gene, and the cause of the rest is unknown. V and J calls and clone size are those listed in that table; D and trimming were worked out from the DNA. This sample has 45,000 to 60,000 clones in its table, and roughly 71% of those were observed once. Jointly, the top ten make up about a tenth of the sample.

Results and caveats for the whole study, not just this receptor: Because no allograft tissue specimens were available, donor-reactive T cells may have migrated into the graft instead of being deleted. Because of small, heterogeneous patient numbers and non-standardized post-transplant time points, the conclusions were only preliminary. Donor-reactive sequences decreased more than third party-reactive sequences, which suggests partial antigen-specific deletion that was not related to withdrawal success. In two subjects, low numbers of available donor cells limited the measurable donor-reactive repertoire. In most of the 8 subjects, circulating donor-reactive CD4 TCRbeta sequences decreased significantly after transplant, regardless of tolerance or HCV status. After accounting for repertoire turnover, donor-reactive detection was significantly reduced in 7 of 8 subjects for CD4 and 8 of 8 for CD8.

Including the terminal cysteine and phenylalanine, the CDR3 comprises 13 residues. Of the read, only the CDR3 DNA is kept; its 39 bases are in frame from base 1. Sequences MDHEN (CDR1) and SYDVKM (CDR2) are obtained from the germline V gene. Relative to germline, V is 5 bases shorter and J is 6 bases shorter, with 13 bases between their ends. Thawed unstimulated PBMCs were stained for CD3, CD4 and CD8 and FACS-sorted into CD3+CD4+ and CD3+CD8+ populations. All 8 studied subjects were randomized to immunosuppression withdrawal. The Qiagen DNeasy Blood and Tissue Kit was used to isolate genomic DNA. Points on this clone: Its antigen remains unidentified. No base-level quality is on record; no much larger clone is a single base apart.

The chain is made from TRBV28 and TRBJ1-2; a weak D assignment points to TRBD1 (5 bases agree). The sample here was CD4+ T cells from blood, taken at the 22-month timepoint. The source of this sequence is a human patient who received a liver transplant. Following transplantation, part of the T cell population may be supplied by the graft donor rather than the patient. The nucleotide sequence reads TGTGCCAGCAGTCCCCAGGGCGTTAATGGCTACACCTTC. This is translated as CASSPQGVNGYTF.